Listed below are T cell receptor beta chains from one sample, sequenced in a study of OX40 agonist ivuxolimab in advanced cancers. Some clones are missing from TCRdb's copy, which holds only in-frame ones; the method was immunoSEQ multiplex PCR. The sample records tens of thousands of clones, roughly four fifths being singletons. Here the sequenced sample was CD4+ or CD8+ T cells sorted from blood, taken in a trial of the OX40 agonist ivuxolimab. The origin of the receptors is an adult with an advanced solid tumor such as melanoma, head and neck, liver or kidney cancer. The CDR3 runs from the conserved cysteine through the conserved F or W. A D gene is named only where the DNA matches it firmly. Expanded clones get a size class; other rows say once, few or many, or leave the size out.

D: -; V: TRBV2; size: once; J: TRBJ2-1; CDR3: CASSDDNNEQFF; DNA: TGTGCCAGCAGTGACGACAACAATGAGCAGTTCTTC
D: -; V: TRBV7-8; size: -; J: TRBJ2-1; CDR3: CASSLVGDAPQEQFF; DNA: TGTGCCAGCAGCTTAGTGGGGGACGCGCCCCAAGAGCAGTTCTTC
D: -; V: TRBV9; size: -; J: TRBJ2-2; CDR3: CASSRRGDQIFNTGELFF; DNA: TGTGCCAGCAGCCGACGAGGGGACCAGATCTTTAACACCGGGGAGCTGTTTTTT
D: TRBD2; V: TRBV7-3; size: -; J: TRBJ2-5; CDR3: CASSPEPGTSGRRETQYF; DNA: TGTGCCAGCAGCCCCGAACCCGGGACTAGCGGGAGGCGGGAGACCCAGTACTTC
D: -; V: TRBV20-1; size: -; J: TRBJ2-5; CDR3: CSARKLETQYF; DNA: TGCAGTGCTAGAAAGCTGGAGACCCAGTACTTC
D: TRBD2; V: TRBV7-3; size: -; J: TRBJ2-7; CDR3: CASSLGTSLSYEQYF; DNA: TGTGCCAGCAGCTTAGGGACTAGCTTATCCTACGAGCAGTACTTC
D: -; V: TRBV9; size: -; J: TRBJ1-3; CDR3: CASSVQGTSGNTIYF; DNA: TGTGCCAGCAGCGTACAGGGGACCTCTGGAAACACCATATATTTT
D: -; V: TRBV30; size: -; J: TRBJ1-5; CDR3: CAWSEQGAQPQHF; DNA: TGTGCCTGGAGCGAACAGGGCGCTCAGCCCCAGCATTTT
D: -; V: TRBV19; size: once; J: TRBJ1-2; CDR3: CASSVDINYGYTF; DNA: TGTGCCAGTTCAGTGGATATTAACTATGGCTACACCTTC
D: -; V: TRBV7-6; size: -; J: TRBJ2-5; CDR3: CASSTGQRVETQYF; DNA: TGTGCCAGCAGTACAGGGCAGCGTGTAGAGACCCAGTACTTC